Listed below are T cell receptor beta chains from one sample, sequenced in a study of blood T cells in healthy people across ages. TCRdb analysed the 5' RACE reads with MiXCR anew, one entry per CDR3 protein. The table shows roughly 730,000 distinct CDR3 sequences, with 45% to 70% occurring only once. Material for sequencing was blood. These receptors were taken from a man aged 40-49 years in good health. Both conserved end residues are part of each CDR3. D genes are given only for firm matches. A row's size may be missing; if present it is once, few, many or a size class.

j_call: TRBJ2-4
clone_size: NA
cdr3_length: 16
v_call: TRBV3-1
d_call: NA
cdr3_aa: CASSQEGVLAKNIQYF
cdr3_nt: TGTGCCAGCAGCCAAGAAGGAGTTTTAGCCAAAAACATTCAGTACTTC

j_call: TRBJ2-7
clone_size: NA
cdr3_length: 14
v_call: TRBV20-1
d_call: NA
cdr3_aa: CSALRAPEGNEQYF
cdr3_nt: TGCAGTGCTCTCCGAGCCCCCGAAGGTAACGAGCAGTACTTT

j_call: TRBJ2-1
clone_size: few
cdr3_length: 15
v_call: TRBV20-1
d_call: NA
cdr3_aa: CSARTPRGARDEQFF
cdr3_nt: TGCAGTGCTAGGACCCCCAGGGGAGCTCGGGATGAGCAGTTCTTC

j_call: TRBJ2-7
clone_size: NA
cdr3_length: 16
v_call: TRBV7-3
d_call: NA
cdr3_aa: CASSSFDSAAPNEQYF
cdr3_nt: TGTGCCAGCAGCTCCTTCGACAGCGCCGCGCCGAATGAGCAGTACTTC

j_call: TRBJ2-5
clone_size: NA
cdr3_length: 15
v_call: TRBV20-1
d_call: TRBD2
cdr3_aa: CSASGLAGGQETQYF
cdr3_nt: TGCAGTGCTTCCGGACTAGCGGGGGGACAAGAGACCCAGTACTTC

j_call: TRBJ2-7
clone_size: NA
cdr3_length: 12
v_call: TRBV7-9
d_call: NA
cdr3_aa: CASSLVFYEQYF
cdr3_nt: TGTGCCAGCAGCTTAGTTTTCTACGAGCAGTACTTC

j_call: TRBJ2-5
clone_size: few
cdr3_length: 16
v_call: TRBV11-2
d_call: TRBD1
cdr3_aa: CASSLELDRGQETQYF
cdr3_nt: TGTGCCAGCAGCTTAGAATTGGACAGGGGGCAAGAGACCCAGTACTTC

j_call: TRBJ1-1
clone_size: few
cdr3_length: 13
v_call: TRBV7-2
d_call: NA
cdr3_aa: CASSDRVYTEAFF
cdr3_nt: TGTGCCAGCAGCGACCGGGTTTACACTGAAGCTTTCTTT

j_call: TRBJ2-1
clone_size: NA
cdr3_length: 15
v_call: TRBV29-1
d_call: NA
cdr3_aa: CSVAGQGSPEYEQFF
cdr3_nt: TGCAGCGTGGCGGGTCAGGGTTCCCCTGAGTACGAGCAGTTCTTC

j_call: TRBJ1-1
clone_size: NA
cdr3_length: 13
v_call: TRBV18
d_call: NA
cdr3_aa: CASSTPGTHEAFF
cdr3_nt: TGTGCCAGCTCGACCCCGGGGACTCACGAAGCTTTCTTT

j_call: TRBJ1-2
clone_size: few
cdr3_length: 15
v_call: TRBV7-2
d_call: NA
cdr3_aa: CASSSTVQGVYGYTF
cdr3_nt: TGTGCCAGCAGCTCGACCGTACAGGGCGTCTATGGCTACACCTTC

j_call: TRBJ2-7
clone_size: NA
cdr3_length: 12
v_call: TRBV10-3
d_call: NA
cdr3_aa: CASGLGAYEQYF
cdr3_nt: TGTGCCAGCGGACTGGGGGCCTACGAGCAGTACTTC

j_call: TRBJ2-1
clone_size: NA
cdr3_length: 14
v_call: TRBV9
d_call: NA
cdr3_aa: CASSVVPRRNEQFF
cdr3_nt: TGTGCCAGCAGCGTAGTTCCCAGGAGGAATGAGCAGTTCTTC

j_call: TRBJ2-7
clone_size: few
cdr3_length: 15
v_call: TRBV27
d_call: TRBD1
cdr3_aa: CASSLTGTGVPEQYF
cdr3_nt: TGTGCCAGCAGTTTAACCGGGACAGGGGTTCCCGAGCAGTACTTC

j_call: TRBJ1-1
clone_size: NA
cdr3_length: 14
v_call: TRBV5-1
d_call: TRBD1
cdr3_aa: CASSWDRQNTEAFF
cdr3_nt: TGCGCCAGCAGCTGGGACAGACAAAACACCGAAGCTTTCTTT

j_call: TRBJ2-1
clone_size: once
cdr3_length: 15
v_call: TRBV10-3
d_call: NA
cdr3_aa: CAISERASRGDEQFF
cdr3_nt: TGTGCCATCAGTGAGAGGGCTAGCAGGGGTGATGAGCAGTTCTTC

j_call: TRBJ2-3
clone_size: NA
cdr3_length: 17
v_call: TRBV6-2/TRBV6-3
d_call: TRBD2
cdr3_aa: CASSYSILAGERDTQYF
cdr3_nt: TGTGCCAGCAGTTACTCTATTCTAGCGGGAGAGCGAGATACGCAGTATTTT

j_call: TRBJ2-7
clone_size: NA
cdr3_length: 15
v_call: TRBV6-6
d_call: TRBD2
cdr3_aa: CASSNVGRGSYEQYF
cdr3_nt: TGTGCCAGCAGTAACGTAGGGCGGGGGAGCTACGAGCAGTACTTC

j_call: TRBJ2-1
clone_size: few
cdr3_length: 14
v_call: TRBV15
d_call: NA
cdr3_aa: CATSSRDNYNEQFF
cdr3_nt: TGTGCCACCAGCAGCCGGGACAACTACAATGAGCAGTTCTTC

j_call: TRBJ1-5
clone_size: few
cdr3_length: 13
v_call: TRBV29-1
d_call: NA
cdr3_aa: CSVADYSNQPQHF
cdr3_nt: TGCAGCGTTGCCGACTATAGCAATCAGCCCCAGCATTTT

j_call: TRBJ2-3
clone_size: NA
cdr3_length: 17
v_call: TRBV5-1
d_call: TRBD2
cdr3_aa: CASSPGLAGLGTDTQYF
cdr3_nt: TGCGCCAGCAGCCCAGGACTAGCGGGGTTGGGCACAGATACGCAGTATTTT

j_call: TRBJ2-1
clone_size: many
cdr3_length: 13
v_call: TRBV27
d_call: TRBD2
cdr3_aa: CASSSYTGGEQFF
cdr3_nt: TGTGCCAGCAGTTCCTATACGGGAGGAGAGCAGTTCTTC

j_call: TRBJ2-1
clone_size: few
cdr3_length: 14
v_call: TRBV20-1
d_call: TRBD2
cdr3_aa: CSAGLAGVDNEQFF
cdr3_nt: TGCAGTGCTGGACTAGCGGGAGTCGACAATGAGCAGTTCTTC

j_call: TRBJ1-1
clone_size: NA
cdr3_length: 16
v_call: TRBV5-1
d_call: NA
cdr3_aa: CASSLAGGQGYTEAFF
cdr3_nt: TGCGCCAGCAGCTTGGCCGGCGGCCAGGGTTACACTGAAGCTTTCTTT

j_call: TRBJ1-2
clone_size: NA
cdr3_length: 13
v_call: TRBV5-1
d_call: NA
cdr3_aa: CASSYGSNYGYTF
cdr3_nt: TGCGCCAGCAGCTACGGGTCTAACTATGGCTACACCTTC

j_call: TRBJ2-3
clone_size: few
cdr3_length: 16
v_call: TRBV11-2
d_call: TRBD2
cdr3_aa: CASSFVVAGNPGPQYF
cdr3_nt: TGTGCCAGCAGCTTTGTAGTAGCGGGGAACCCCGGACCGCAGTATTTT

j_call: TRBJ2-1
clone_size: few
cdr3_length: 16
v_call: TRBV20-1
d_call: TRBD1
cdr3_aa: CSARDQGTGLLNEQFF
cdr3_nt: TGCAGTGCTAGAGATCAGGGGACAGGGCTTCTCAATGAGCAGTTCTTC

j_call: TRBJ2-2
clone_size: few
cdr3_length: 16
v_call: TRBV6-2/TRBV6-3
d_call: TRBD2
cdr3_aa: CASSYGLAGVVGELFF
cdr3_nt: TGTGCCAGCAGTTACGGGCTAGCGGGAGTTGTCGGGGAGCTGTTTTTT

j_call: TRBJ2-5
clone_size: NA
cdr3_length: 16
v_call: TRBV7-7
d_call: NA
cdr3_aa: CASRVATGTGIETQYF
cdr3_nt: TGTGCTAGCAGAGTTGCCACCGGGACGGGGATAGAGACCCAGTACTTC

j_call: TRBJ2-7
clone_size: NA
cdr3_length: 18
v_call: TRBV5-1
d_call: TRBD2
cdr3_aa: CASSPIGGRAQSGNEQYF
cdr3_nt: TGCGCCAGCAGCCCGATCGGCGGGAGGGCCCAATCAGGGAATGAGCAGTACTTC

j_call: TRBJ2-7
clone_size: NA
cdr3_length: 14
v_call: TRBV28
d_call: NA
cdr3_aa: CASSDWGRSYEQYF
cdr3_nt: TGTGCCAGCAGTGATTGGGGCAGATCCTACGAGCAGTACTTC

j_call: TRBJ2-1
clone_size: few
cdr3_length: 14
v_call: TRBV29-1
d_call: NA
cdr3_aa: CSVESGGNYNEQFF
cdr3_nt: TGCAGCGTTGAATCAGGGGGGAACTACAATGAGCAGTTCTTC

j_call: TRBJ2-1
clone_size: NA
cdr3_length: 15
v_call: TRBV18
d_call: NA
cdr3_aa: CASSLFRDTYNEQFF
cdr3_nt: TGTGCCAGCTCACTATTCCGGGATACTTACAATGAGCAGTTCTTC

j_call: TRBJ2-5
clone_size: NA
cdr3_length: 14
v_call: TRBV20-1
d_call: NA
cdr3_aa: CSASPGRSQETQYF
cdr3_nt: TGCAGTGCTAGCCCCGGCAGGTCCCAAGAGACCCAGTACTTC

j_call: TRBJ2-2
clone_size: NA
cdr3_length: 14
v_call: TRBV29-1
d_call: TRBD2
cdr3_aa: CSVGTSGFSGELFF
cdr3_nt: TGCAGCGTTGGGACTAGCGGGTTTTCCGGGGAGCTGTTTTTT

j_call: TRBJ1-6
clone_size: few
cdr3_length: 16
v_call: TRBV7-4
d_call: NA
cdr3_aa: CASSLQGSSYNSPLHF
cdr3_nt: TGTGCCAGCAGCTTACAGGGGAGCTCCTATAATTCACCCCTCCACTTT

j_call: TRBJ2-7
clone_size: NA
cdr3_length: 15
v_call: TRBV20-1
d_call: TRBD2
cdr3_aa: CSATVAGQAYNEQYF
cdr3_nt: TGCAGTGCTACCGTAGCGGGACAAGCGTACAATGAGCAGTACTTC

j_call: TRBJ1-1
clone_size: few
cdr3_length: 15
v_call: TRBV7-9
d_call: NA
cdr3_aa: CASSPDQVRNTEAFF
cdr3_nt: TGTGCCAGCAGCCCTGATCAGGTTCGGAACACTGAAGCTTTCTTT

j_call: TRBJ2-1
clone_size: NA
cdr3_length: 14
v_call: TRBV20-1
d_call: TRBD1
cdr3_aa: CSASRGQGMNEQFF
cdr3_nt: TGCAGTGCTAGCCGGGGACAGGGTATGAATGAGCAGTTCTTC